The text below deals with one T cell receptor (beta chain). This clonotype was observed at least ten times. Its antigen is still unknown. The record has no base qualities; no much larger clone is one base away. This record belongs to a study of neurological immune-mediated disorders (dated by TCRdb to the late 2010s). Concerning the study at large: Using UMI-based sequencing, the study compared peripheral blood TCR-beta repertoires from patients with HTLV-I-associated myelopathy (HAM/TSP), patients with multiple sclerosis, and healthy controls. The roughly 110 TCR-beta libraries included longitudinal samples, technical triplicates and paired sorted CD4+ and CD8+ T-cell subsets alongside PBMC samples. The cohort comprised about 68 subjects: 15 or so HAM/TSP patients, approximately 34 multiple sclerosis patients and approximately 20 healthy controls. What the study reported, not specific to this receptor: TCR clonal expansion was highest in HAM/TSP patients and lowest in MS patients, with MS patients falling below even healthy controls. No identical CDR3 amino acid sequences were found to be shared among expanded clones across subjects, suggesting that TCR-beta repertoires were private in all groups.

cDNA synthesis used template-switch 5'RACE with a primer carrying a 10-nucleotide random unique molecular identifier tagging each TCR transcript. Each sequencing run produced over 160 million TCR-beta sequences covering 15-18 subjects. Total RNA was extracted with the RNeasy kit. TCR-beta VDJ regions were amplified with primers for the TCR constant region and the 5'RACE anchor, using the KAPA Real-time Library Amplification kit. A first PCR added sample indexes and Illumina adaptors, after which a second PCR increased the library yield. After Ampure bead purification, the roughly 650 bp TCR product was size-selected on a 2% E-gel SizeSelection system. Before pooling, library quality was assessed on a Bioanalyzer, concentration was determined with Qubit, and library quantification was performed with the Kapa Library Quantification kit. An Illumina HiSeq 2500 was used to sequence the libraries paired-end at 2 x 150 bp. To increase sequence diversity, 25-30% phiX was spiked into each library pool. Turning to the authors' computational methods: Quality-filtered reads were processed with the UMI-based MiGEC pipeline, which removed over 80% of raw TCR sequences during error correction. IMGT germline references were used for aligning VDJ genes, and each clonotype was defined as a unique CDR3 amino acid sequence together with its V-J genes. Clonal expansion, Shannon diversity and CDR3 relatedness (CalcPairwiseDistances, ClusterSamples) were evaluated with VDJtools, and phylogenetic trees were built with CLCbio workbench. A clone was classed as expanded if it had 8 or more unique UMIs, a cutoff based on coefficient-of-variation modelling across technical triplicates. TCRdb reran the public reads through fastp at Q25 and MiXCR, keeping productive beta chains. Each record represents a unique CDR3 protein, reported with the most common genes and DNA among its rows. For this entry, the V and J calls and clone size follow TCRdb and not the study's own pipeline. Present in this sample are 70,000 to 95,000 distinct CDR3 sequences, about 15% of which were seen just once. Of the sample, 15% to 17% is held by the ten largest clones.

The healthy controls were volunteers from a blood bank in Maryland, USA. For unsorted PBMC libraries, 2 million PBMCs were used after storage in RNAlater at -80 degrees C until RNA extraction. PBMCs were separated from peripheral blood using Ficoll-Hypaque density gradient centrifugation and then cryopreserved in liquid nitrogen. Reading from cysteine to phenylalanine, the CDR3 counts 13 amino acids. Solely the CDR3 DNA is kept, with 39 bases framed from the first base. The germline V gene gives CDR1 as SNHLY and CDR2 as FYNNEI. At the junction V is shortened by 6 bases and J by 3 bases, with 11 bases in between.

Sequencing was performed on PBMCs. This chain is built from TRBV2 and TRBJ2-5; a tentative D match to TRBD1 spans 6 bases. This TCR was sampled from a woman between 40 and 55 years old in good health. The CDR3 reads CASRGAVEETQYF. The nucleotides are TGTGCCAGCAGGGGGGCCGTCGAAGAGACCCAGTACTTC.